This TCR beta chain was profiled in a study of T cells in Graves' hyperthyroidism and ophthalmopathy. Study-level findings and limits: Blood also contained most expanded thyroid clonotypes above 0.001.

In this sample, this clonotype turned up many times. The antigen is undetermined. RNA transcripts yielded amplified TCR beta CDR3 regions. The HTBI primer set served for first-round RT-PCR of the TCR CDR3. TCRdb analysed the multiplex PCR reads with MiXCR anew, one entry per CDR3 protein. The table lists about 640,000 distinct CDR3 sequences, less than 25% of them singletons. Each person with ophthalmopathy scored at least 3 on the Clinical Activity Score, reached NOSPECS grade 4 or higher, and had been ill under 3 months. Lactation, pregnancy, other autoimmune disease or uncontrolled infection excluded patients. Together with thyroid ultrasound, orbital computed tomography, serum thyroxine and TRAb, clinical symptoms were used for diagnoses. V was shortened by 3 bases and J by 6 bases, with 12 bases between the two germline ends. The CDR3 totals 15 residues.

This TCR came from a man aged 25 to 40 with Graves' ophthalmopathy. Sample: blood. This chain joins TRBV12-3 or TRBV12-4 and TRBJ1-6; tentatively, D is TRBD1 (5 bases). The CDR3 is CASSFRRGSNSPLHF. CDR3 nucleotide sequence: TGTGCCAGCAGTTTTAGGCGGGGGAGTAATTCACCCCTCCACTTT.